The sample holds a few counts of the clone carrying this T cell receptor beta chain. Its antigen remains unknown. Cells sorted as Tregs were CD4+, CD25+ and CD127-/low. After constant-region reverse-primer amplification, full-length variable regions underwent semi-nested PCR with Nested Universal Primer A. TCRdb independently ran MiXCR on the 5' RACE reads; one entry per CDR3 protein. The profile shows around 9,700 distinct CDR3 sequences, around 50% of them singletons. The V gene lost 4 bases and the J gene lost 5 bases, with 21 bases spanning the gap. The length of the CDR3 is 16 residues. Germline CDR1 is SGHRS and CDR2 is YFSETQ. Whole-study findings and limits: The TCR gene usage of tumor memory CD4+ T cells clustered together with blood and lymph node memory CD4+ cells and with lymph node naive CD4+ cells. Tumor Tregs overlapped most with tumor, then blood, naive CD4+ cells.

Material: Tregs sorted from a lymph node. This chain links TRBV5-1 with TRBJ1-1; TRBD1 might be the D (5 bases). The source of this sequence is a female donor with breast cancer. CDR3 coding DNA: TGCGCCAGCAGCGGTGTCATTGGTGCCGGGGGGACTGAAGCTTTCTTT. It translates to CASSGVIGAGGTEAFF. The variable domain in full, completed from reference TRBV5-1 and TRBJ1-1, reads KAGVTQTPRYLIKTRGQQVTLSCSPISGHRSVSWYQQTPGQGLQFLFEYFSETQRNKGNFPGRFSGRQFSNSRSEMNVSTLELGDSALYLCASSGVIGAGGTEAFFGQGTRLTVV.